This T cell receptor beta chain was found in a study of T cell responses to AZD1222 COVID-19 vaccine. The germline gives CDR1 LNHDA, CDR2 SQIVND (reference sequence). Trimming at V came to 3 bases and at J to 4 bases, leaving 5 bases not matched to a gene. This CDR3 contains 15 residues. TCRdb's table, derived via immunoSEQ multiplex PCR, lists solely in-frame clones and lacks some. The sample records about 160,000 clones, approximately 90% being singletons. The chain links TRBV19 to TRBJ1-4; 7 bases map to TRBD1. The sample here was peripheral blood, taken 28 days after the second AZD1222 dose. The sequence derives from an adult who received the AZD1222 COVID-19 vaccine. The CDR3 DNA reads TGTGCCAGTAGTATTGACAGGGCCGGTAATGAAAAACTGTTTTTT. It yields the protein CASSIDRAGNEKLFF.